The 19 T cell receptor beta chains below come from one sample, sequenced in a study of blood T cell repertoires in COVID-19. Libraries were prepared by immunoSEQ multiplex PCR; TCRdb keeps only in-frame clonotypes and omits some of them. This sample has some 200,000 clones, with roughly 80% found just once. The specimen sequenced was PBMCs or T cells enriched from blood (not recorded which). The source of these receptors is a woman aged 55 to 70 with acute COVID-19.

This chain joins TRBV12-2 and TRBJ2-1; TRBD2 is the table's D call and was not checked against the DNA. TRBV12-2 has pseudogene status. This CDR3 has 15 residues. For the CDR3, the DNA is TGTGCAAGTCGCTTCCGGGTGGAGGGGCGACATGAGCAGTTCTTC. Protein product: CASRFRVEGRHEQFF.

The chain recombines TRBV30 with TRBJ1-1, with TRBD1 matching over 8 bases. Germline V CDR1 and CDR2: GTSNPN, SVGIG (reference sequence). V gave up 0 bases and J gave up 11 bases; unmatched junction bases: 5. This CDR3 has 12 residues. CDR3 sequence: CAWSVDRGYAFF. In nucleotides, the CDR3 is TGTGCCTGGAGTGTAGACAGGGGATATGCTTTCTTT. The whole variable domain, filled in from reference TRBV30 and TRBJ1-1, reads SQTIHQWPATLVQPVGSPLSLECTVEGTSNPNLYWYRQAAGRGLQLLFYSVGIGQISSEVPQNLSASRPQDRQFILSSKKLLLSDSGFYLCAWSVDRGYAFFGQGTRLTVV.

DNA for the CDR3: TGTGCCAGCAGTTACGGGGGGGTAGGTGAAAAACTGTTTTTT. It codes for CASSYGGVGEKLFF. The chain combines TRBV6-5 with TRBJ1-4; tentative D call: TRBD1 (5 bases). CDR1 is MNHEY, CDR2 SVGAGI, per germline. This CDR3 has 14 amino acids. Trimming shortened V by 2 bases and J by 7 bases, and 11 bases separated the two germline ends.

The gene calls are TRBV5-6 and TRBJ1-1; possible D gene TRBD1, 5 bases. Germline values: CDR1 SGHDT, CDR2 YYEEEE. This CDR3 contains 14 residues. The V end was cut by 0 bases, the J end by 3 bases, with 9 bases between. For the CDR3, the DNA is TGTGCCAGCAGCTTGGTCTGGGGGGACACTGAAGCTTTCTTT. Its translation is CASSLVWGDTEAFF.

The chain combines TRBV19 with TRBJ2-7; 8 bases match TRBD1. The V gene's germline CDR1 is LNHDA and CDR2 SQIVND (reference sequence). The CDR3 has 14 residues. After removal of 2 bases from V and 6 bases from J, the junction contained 6 bases not matched to a gene. The CDR3 here is CASSIQGAMGEQYF. As DNA, the CDR3 is TGTGCCAGTAGTATACAGGGGGCGATGGGCGAGCAGTACTTC.

The gene calls are TRBV4-1 and TRBJ1-5; no clear D gene. Trimming stripped 3 bases from V and 3 bases from J, with 12 bases between. The CDR3 is made up of 15 amino acids. The germline CDR1 and CDR2 sequences are MGHRA and YSYEKL. DNA of the CDR3: TGCGCCAGCAGCCAGGTAACAGCATTCAATCAGCCCCAGCATTTT. It yields the protein CASSQVTAFNQPQHF.

V usage is TRBV5-4 and J usage is TRBJ2-3, with 14 bases identical to TRBD2. CDR1 and CDR2 from the germline V gene are SGHNT and YYREEE (reference sequence). The V and J ends lost 3 bases and 4 bases, in that order; junction bases with no gene match: 7. The CDR3 runs 17 residues. The CDR3 DNA reads as TGTGCCAGCAGCTGGACCCCGGGACTAGCGGGAGCAGATACGCAGTATTTT. Translation: CASSWTPGLAGADTQYF.

This chain links TRBV7-8 with TRBJ1-2; TRBD1 agrees at 7 bases. The CDR3 totals 13 residues. The ends lost 5 bases at V and 8 bases at J; junction bases unmatched: 8. Germline assignment: CDR1 SGHVS and CDR2 FQNEAQ. The CDR3 loop is CASSRDRERGYTF. In DNA form, the CDR3 reads TGTGCCAGCAGCCGAGACAGGGAACGCGGCTACACCTTC.

The chain has TRBV11-2 and TRBJ2-1, with D perhaps matching TRBD2 (6 bases). The V end was cut by 8 bases, the J end by 7 bases, with 18 bases between. Germline V CDR1 and CDR2: SGHAT, FQNNGV. This CDR3 has 14 amino acids. The CDR3 is CASRQIRAGNEQFF. The CDR3 DNA reads TGTGCCAGCCGGCAAATCAGGGCGGGGAATGAGCAGTTCTTC. The full variable domain, rest sourced from reference TRBV11-2 and TRBJ2-1, is EAGVAQSPRYKIIEKRQSVAFWCNPISGHATLYWYQQILGQGPKLLIQFQNNGVVDDSQLPKDRFSAERLKGVDSTLKIQPAKLEDSAVYLCASRQIRAGNEQFFGPGTRLTVL.

The chain is built from TRBV6-2 or TRBV6-3 and TRBJ2-7; D might be TRBD1 (5 bases). Germline values: CDR1 MNHEY, CDR2 SVGEGT. Trimming took 3 bases from V and 3 from J, leaving 12 bases between them. The CDR3 has 14 amino acids. The CDR3 is CASSYAGLGYEQYV. The CDR3 nucleotides are TGTGCCAGCAGTTATGCAGGGCTGGGCTACGAGCAGTACGTC.

The chain carries TRBV11-2 and TRBJ1-6; TRBD1 might be the D (5 bases). The germline V gene encodes CDR1 SGHAT and CDR2 FQNNGV. Deletions cut 1 base from V and 10 bases from J, with 20 bases between. The CDR3 sequence is 17 residues long. CDR3 nucleotide sequence: TGTGCCAGCAGCTTAGGGGGTGTGATGCAGGGTGGGTCACCCCTCCACTTT. The encoded protein is CASSLGGVMQGGSPLHF.

Concerning this clone: The same CDR3 arises from other DNA sequences in this sample as well. The chain couples TRBV18 to TRBJ1-2; TRBD1 aligns across 10 bases. The V gene's germline CDR1 is KGHSH and CDR2 LQKENI. With V trimmed by 1 base and J by 8 bases, 4 bases remained unmatched. This CDR3 is 14 amino acids long. The CDR3 reads CASSPLDRGLGYTF. CDR3 nucleotide sequence: TGTGCCAGCTCACCACTAGACAGGGGGCTGGGCTACACCTTC.

In its sample, this clone was seen a few times. The gene calls are TRBV2 and TRBJ1-4; 8 nucleotides agree with TRBD1. Germline-derived CDR1 and CDR2 are SNHLY and FYNNEI. V was pared by 5 bases and J by 3 bases, with 8 bases of the junction left unmatched. CDR3 length: 16 residues. In nucleotides, the CDR3 is TGTGCCAGCAGTTGGACAGGGCCCGGGGCTAATGAAAAACTGTTTTTT. This sequence encodes CASSWTGPGANEKLFF.

Regarding this clone: The junction does not match germline at one end; this may be a read error. The chain couples TRBV5-1 to TRBJ2-3; 9 nucleotides agree with TRBD1. The CDR3 runs 13 residues. Germline assignment: CDR1 SGHRS and CDR2 YFSETQ. CDR3 loop: CASSGEATGTGSF. CDR3 DNA sequence: TGCGCCAGCAGCGGGGAGGCAACCGGGACAGGGTCCTTT.

The chain uses TRBV19 and TRBJ2-1; D perhaps matches TRBD1 (6 bases). The germline V gene has CDR1 LNHDA and CDR2 SQIVND (reference sequence). Between the trimmed V and J ends, which lost 11 bases and 4 bases, there was a span of 18 bases. CDR3 size: 14 residues. CDR3 protein: CASTRDTDYNEQFF. The CDR3 nucleotides read TGTGCCTCAACCCGGGACACCGATTACAATGAGCAGTTCTTC.

Written as DNA, the CDR3 is TGTGCCAGCAGCGTGGACAATAGTCGCTACAATGAGCAGTTCTTC. Its protein product is CASSVDNSRYNEQFF. The chain has TRBV21-1 and TRBJ2-1; the table calls TRBD1, which could not be checked here. TRBV21-1 is classified as a pseudogene. The CDR3 is 15 residues long.

The chain carries TRBV29-1 and TRBJ1-4; 9 positions match TRBD1. CDR1 is SQVTM and CDR2 is ANQGSEA in the germline V gene. The V gene end was trimmed by 7 bases and the J gene end by 7 bases; junction bases not matched to a gene: 7. CDR3 size: 13 residues. The chain's CDR3 is CSASDRGFEKLFF. Written as DNA, the CDR3 is TGCAGCGCCTCGGACAGGGGTTTTGAAAAACTGTTTTTT.

The J gene is TRBJ1-5, the V gene TRBV6-5, with a possible D match to TRBD1 (5 bases). The germline V gene has CDR1 MNHEY and CDR2 SVGAGI. The CDR3 loop spans 14 amino acids. V was shortened by 1 base and J by 5 bases, with 9 bases between the two germline ends. CDR3 nucleotides: TGTGCCAGCAGTTACTGGCAGGGTGATCAGCCCCAGCATTTT. This codes for CASSYWQGDQPQHF.

The V and J genes are TRBV19 and TRBJ2-1; 10 nucleotides align to TRBD2. CDR3 length equals 15 residues. The germline gives CDR1 LNHDA, CDR2 SQIVND (reference sequence). With V trimmed by 6 bases and J by 0 bases, 2 bases remained unmatched. CDR3 amino acids: CASRTSGNSYNEQFF. CDR3 DNA: TGTGCCAGTAGAACTAGCGGGAACTCCTACAATGAGCAGTTCTTC. Using reference TRBV19 and TRBJ2-1 for the parts outside the CDR3, the full variable domain is DGGITQSPKYLFRKEGQNVTLSCEQNLNHDAMYWYRQDPGQGLRLIYYSQIVNDFQKGDIAEGYSVSREKKESFPLTVTSAQKNPTAFYLCASRTSGNSYNEQFFGPGTRLTVL.